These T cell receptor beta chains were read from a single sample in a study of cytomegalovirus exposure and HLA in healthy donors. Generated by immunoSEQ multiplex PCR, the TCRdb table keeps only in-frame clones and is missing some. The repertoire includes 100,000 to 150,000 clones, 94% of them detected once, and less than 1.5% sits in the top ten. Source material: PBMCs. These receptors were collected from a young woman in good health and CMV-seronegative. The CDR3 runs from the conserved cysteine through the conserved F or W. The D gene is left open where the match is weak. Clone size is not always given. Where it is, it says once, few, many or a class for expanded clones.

CDR3 protein: CASSPGTGSTDTQYF
CDR3 DNA: TGTGCCAGCAGTCCCGGGACAGGGTCCACAGATACGCAGTATTTT
V gene: TRBV6-4
J gene: TRBJ2-3
D gene: TRBD1
clone size: few

CDR3 protein: CASSLEIGGGETQYF
CDR3 DNA: TGCGCCAGCAGCTTAGAGATCGGGGGAGGGGAGACCCAGTACTTC
V gene: TRBV5-1
J gene: TRBJ2-5
D gene: TRBD2
clone size: .

CDR3 protein: CASSAGLAGTNEQFF
CDR3 DNA: TGTGCCAGCAGCGCGGGACTAGCGGGAACCAATGAGCAGTTCTTC
V gene: TRBV9
J gene: TRBJ2-1
D gene: TRBD2
clone size: .

CDR3 protein: CASSAPGGLAKNIQYF
CDR3 DNA: TGTGCCAGCAGTGCCCCCGGAGGGTTAGCCAAAAACATTCAGTACTTC
V gene: TRBV6-1
J gene: TRBJ2-4
D gene: .
clone size: .

CDR3 protein: CASSQAAGGPGELFF
CDR3 DNA: TGCGCCAGCAGCCAAGCAGCGGGGGGGCCCGGGGAGCTGTTTTTT
V gene: TRBV4-1
J gene: TRBJ2-2
D gene: TRBD2
clone size: .

CDR3 protein: CASSLDGRAGEGQPQHF
CDR3 DNA: TGTGCCAGCAGCTTAGATGGACGGGCAGGGGAAGGGCAGCCCCAGCATTTT
V gene: TRBV11-2
J gene: TRBJ1-5
D gene: .
clone size: .

CDR3 protein: CASSPPGREQYF
CDR3 DNA: TGTGCCAGCAGCCCCCCGGGGAGGGAGCAGTACTTC
V gene: TRBV7-9
J gene: TRBJ2-7
D gene: .
clone size: .

CDR3 protein: CASSQLAEVEQYF
CDR3 DNA: TGTGCCAGCAGCCAACTAGCGGAGGTCGAGCAGTACTTC
V gene: TRBV4-2
J gene: TRBJ2-7
D gene: TRBD2
clone size: .

CDR3 protein: CASSQEGQSNTGELFF
CDR3 DNA: TGCGCCAGCAGCCAAGAGGGACAGTCGAACACCGGGGAGCTGTTTTTT
V gene: TRBV4-1
J gene: TRBJ2-2
D gene: TRBD1
clone size: .

CDR3 protein: CASRPQGSGNTIYF
CDR3 DNA: TGTGCCAGCAGACCACAGGGGAGCGGAAACACCATATATTTT
V gene: TRBV6-5
J gene: TRBJ1-3
D gene: TRBD1
clone size: .

CDR3 protein: CASSSNNRYNQPQHF
CDR3 DNA: TGTGCCAGTAGTTCTAACAACAGATACAATCAGCCCCAGCATTTT
V gene: TRBV19
J gene: TRBJ1-5
D gene: .
clone size: .

CDR3 protein: CASSLGQGVSGYTF
CDR3 DNA: TGTGCCAGCAGTTTGGGACAGGGGGTGAGTGGCTACACCTTC
V gene: TRBV28
J gene: TRBJ1-2
D gene: TRBD1
clone size: .

CDR3 protein: CASSLFGGQTGYGYTF
CDR3 DNA: TGCGCCAGCAGTCTGTTCGGGGGGCAAACGGGGTATGGCTACACCTTC
V gene: TRBV5-1
J gene: TRBJ1-2
D gene: .
clone size: .

CDR3 protein: CASSFDRISGANVLTF
CDR3 DNA: TGTGCCAGCAGCTTCGACAGAATCTCTGGGGCCAACGTCCTGACTTTC
V gene: TRBV7-8
J gene: TRBJ2-6
D gene: .
clone size: .

CDR3 protein: CASSRRAGYYSYNEQFF
CDR3 DNA: TGTGCCAGCAGCCGTAGAGCAGGATATTACTCCTACAATGAGCAGTTCTTC
V gene: TRBV9
J gene: TRBJ2-1
D gene: .
clone size: .

CDR3 protein: CSASGGETQYF
CDR3 DNA: TGCAGTGCTAGTGGCGGAGAGACCCAGTACTTC
V gene: TRBV20-1
J gene: TRBJ2-5
D gene: .
clone size: .

CDR3 protein: CASTLGRQSHEQFF
CDR3 DNA: TGTGCCAGCACCCTGGGAAGACAGTCCCATGAGCAGTTCTTC
V gene: TRBV6-1
J gene: TRBJ2-1
D gene: .
clone size: once

CDR3 protein: CASSPLQDEKLFF
CDR3 DNA: TGCGCCAGCAGCCCCCTCCAGGATGAAAAACTGTTTTTT
V gene: TRBV4-1
J gene: TRBJ1-4
D gene: .
clone size: once

CDR3 protein: CATSRDRGAADTQYF
CDR3 DNA: TGTGCCACCAGCAGAGACAGGGGCGCGGCAGATACGCAGTATTTT
V gene: TRBV15
J gene: TRBJ2-3
D gene: .
clone size: .

CDR3 protein: CASSEILAGGGETQYF
CDR3 DNA: TGTGCCAGCAGTGAAATTTTAGCGGGAGGAGGAGAGACCCAGTACTTC
V gene: TRBV2
J gene: TRBJ2-5
D gene: TRBD2
clone size: .

CDR3 protein: CASARTANTGELFF
CDR3 DNA: TGCGCCAGCGCGAGGACAGCAAACACCGGGGAGCTGTTTTTT
V gene: TRBV5-1
J gene: TRBJ2-2
D gene: .
clone size: .

CDR3 protein: CAWNRLAGGREQFF
CDR3 DNA: TGTGCCTGGAATAGGCTAGCGGGGGGGCGTGAGCAGTTCTTC
V gene: TRBV30
J gene: TRBJ2-1
D gene: TRBD2
clone size: .

CDR3 protein: CASSDHRGRPEAFF
CDR3 DNA: TGTGCCAGCAGTGATCACAGGGGGCGGCCTGAAGCTTTCTTT
V gene: TRBV6-1
J gene: TRBJ1-1
D gene: TRBD1
clone size: .

CDR3 protein: CASSPPRSTNEKLFF
CDR3 DNA: TGTGCCAGCAGCCCCCCCAGGTCAACTAATGAAAAACTGTTTTTT
V gene: TRBV7-9
J gene: TRBJ1-4
D gene: .
clone size: .

CDR3 protein: CASSTPTGMNTEAFF
CDR3 DNA: TGTGCCAGCAGTACCCCGACAGGGATGAACACTGAAGCTTTCTTT
V gene: TRBV28
J gene: TRBJ1-1
D gene: TRBD1
clone size: .

CDR3 protein: CASSELDRGVGYTF
CDR3 DNA: TGTGCCAGCAGTGAATTGGACAGGGGGGTGGGCTACACCTTC
V gene: TRBV6-1
J gene: TRBJ1-2
D gene: TRBD1
clone size: .

CDR3 protein: CASSPPGGYEQYF
CDR3 DNA: TGTGCCAGCAGTCCTCCCGGCGGTTACGAGCAGTACTTC
V gene: TRBV28
J gene: TRBJ2-7
D gene: .
clone size: once

CDR3 protein: CASSSTNFNYEQYF
CDR3 DNA: TGTGCCAGCAGTTCTACCAATTTTAACTACGAGCAGTACTTC
V gene: TRBV6-5
J gene: TRBJ2-7
D gene: .
clone size: .

CDR3 protein: CASSEFAGPDGYTF
CDR3 DNA: TGTGCCAGCAGTGAATTCGCAGGGCCGGATGGCTACACCTTC
V gene: TRBV6-1
J gene: TRBJ1-2
D gene: .
clone size: .

CDR3 protein: CASSETGTANTGELFF
CDR3 DNA: TGCGCCAGCAGCGAAACCGGGACAGCGAACACCGGGGAGCTGTTTTTT
V gene: TRBV5-1
J gene: TRBJ2-2
D gene: TRBD1
clone size: once

CDR3 protein: CASSLDSNYGYTF
CDR3 DNA: TGTGCCAGCAGCTTAGACAGTAACTATGGCTACACCTTC
V gene: TRBV7-2
J gene: TRBJ1-2
D gene: .
clone size: .

CDR3 protein: CASSITGQVVYQPQHF
CDR3 DNA: TGTGCCAGTAGTATAACAGGTCAAGTAGTATATCAGCCCCAGCATTTT
V gene: TRBV19
J gene: TRBJ1-5
D gene: .
clone size: .

CDR3 protein: CASKGDRAYGYTF
CDR3 DNA: TGTGCCAGCAAGGGGGACAGGGCCTATGGCTACACCTTC
V gene: TRBV2
J gene: TRBJ1-2
D gene: TRBD1
clone size: .

CDR3 protein: CASSLEAGAEQYF
CDR3 DNA: TGCGCCAGCAGCTTGGAGGCGGGCGCCGAGCAGTACTTC
V gene: TRBV5-1
J gene: TRBJ2-7
D gene: .
clone size: .

CDR3 protein: CASSRLERTEAFF
CDR3 DNA: TGTGCCAGCAGCCGACTTGAGAGGACTGAAGCTTTCTTT
V gene: TRBV11-2
J gene: TRBJ1-1
D gene: .
clone size: .

CDR3 protein: CASSPQDRDGYTF
CDR3 DNA: TGTGCCAGTAGTCCCCAGGACAGGGACGGCTACACCTTC
V gene: TRBV19
J gene: TRBJ1-2
D gene: TRBD1
clone size: .

CDR3 protein: CASSYSILGATYEQYF
CDR3 DNA: TGTGCCAGCAGTTACTCGATTCTGGGCGCAACCTACGAGCAGTACTTC
V gene: TRBV6-5
J gene: TRBJ2-7
D gene: .
clone size: .

CDR3 protein: CASSLLEPYTEAFF
CDR3 DNA: TGTGCCAGCAGTTTATTGGAGCCGTACACTGAAGCTTTCTTT
V gene: TRBV28
J gene: TRBJ1-1
D gene: .
clone size: .

CDR3 protein: CASSLTGGDQPQHF
CDR3 DNA: TGTGCCAGCAGCTTGACAGGGGGCGATCAGCCCCAGCATTTT
V gene: TRBV7-2
J gene: TRBJ1-5
D gene: TRBD1
clone size: .

CDR3 protein: CASRWDKYSNQPQHF
CDR3 DNA: TGTGCCAGCAGGTGGGACAAGTATAGCAATCAGCCCCAGCATTTT
V gene: TRBV28
J gene: TRBJ1-5
D gene: .
clone size: .

CDR3 protein: CASSETPSSYNEQFF
CDR3 DNA: TGTGCCAGCAGCGAGACACCGAGCTCCTACAATGAGCAGTTCTTC
V gene: TRBV6-4
J gene: TRBJ2-1
D gene: .
clone size: .

CDR3 protein: CASSPDRGGQPQHF
CDR3 DNA: TGTGCCAGCAGCCCCGACAGGGGCGGTCAGCCCCAGCATTTT
V gene: TRBV11-2
J gene: TRBJ1-5
D gene: TRBD1
clone size: .

CDR3 protein: CASNPGQIYGYTF
CDR3 DNA: TGTGCCAGCAACCCGGGACAGATTTATGGCTACACCTTC
V gene: TRBV6-1
J gene: TRBJ1-2
D gene: TRBD1
clone size: .

CDR3 protein: CASSSVNQPQHF
CDR3 DNA: TGTGCCAGCAGCTCCGTAAATCAGCCCCAGCATTTT
V gene: TRBV5-6
J gene: TRBJ1-5
D gene: .
clone size: .

CDR3 protein: CAYRDYPQGVTGELFF
CDR3 DNA: TGTGCCTACCGGGACTACCCCCAGGGAGTAACCGGGGAGCTGTTTTTT
V gene: TRBV30
J gene: TRBJ2-2
D gene: TRBD2
clone size: .

CDR3 protein: CASSPTGIEEKLFF
CDR3 DNA: TGTGCCAGCAGCCCGACAGGGATCGAAGAAAAACTGTTTTTT
V gene: TRBV6-6
J gene: TRBJ1-4
D gene: TRBD1
clone size: .

CDR3 protein: CASSQDSINEQFF
CDR3 DNA: TGTGCCAGCAGCCAAGATAGTATAAATGAGCAGTTCTTC
V gene: TRBV4-2
J gene: TRBJ2-1
D gene: .
clone size: .

CDR3 protein: CASSWDPQGTTFF
CDR3 DNA: TGTGCCAGCAGTTGGGATCCACAGGGGACGACTTTCTTT
V gene: TRBV28
J gene: TRBJ1-1
D gene: TRBD1
clone size: .

CDR3 protein: CASGYLQRSTGELFF
CDR3 DNA: TGTGCCAGTGGTTATTTACAGCGGAGCACCGGGGAGCTGTTTTTT
V gene: TRBV19
J gene: TRBJ2-2
D gene: .
clone size: .

CDR3 protein: CASSLPGGYGYTF
CDR3 DNA: TGTGCCAGCAGCCTGCCAGGGGGGTATGGCTACACCTTC
V gene: TRBV6-5
J gene: TRBJ1-2
D gene: TRBD1
clone size: .

CDR3 protein: CASSASAGDYGYTF
CDR3 DNA: TGTGCCAGCAGTGCCTCCGCGGGGGACTATGGCTACACCTTC
V gene: TRBV2
J gene: TRBJ1-2
D gene: .
clone size: .

CDR3 protein: CASAGGRVQPQHF
CDR3 DNA: TGTGCTAGTGCGGGGGGGCGCGTTCAGCCCCAGCATTTT
V gene: TRBV12-5
J gene: TRBJ1-5
D gene: .
clone size: .

CDR3 protein: CASSLLASGNTIYF
CDR3 DNA: TGTGCCAGCAGCTTGTTGGCCTCTGGAAACACCATATATTTT
V gene: TRBV5-6
J gene: TRBJ1-3
D gene: .
clone size: .

CDR3 protein: CASSLATSYNEQFF
CDR3 DNA: TGTGCCAGCAGCTTGGCAACATCCTACAATGAGCAGTTCTTC
V gene: TRBV7-2
J gene: TRBJ2-1
D gene: .
clone size: .

CDR3 protein: CASSTESGPGSYEQYF
CDR3 DNA: TGTGCCAGCAGCACCGAGAGCGGCCCGGGCTCCTACGAGCAGTACTTC
V gene: TRBV11-2
J gene: TRBJ2-7
D gene: .
clone size: .

CDR3 protein: CASSARDRGGAEAFF
CDR3 DNA: TGTGCCAGCAGCGCCCGGGACAGGGGAGGGGCTGAAGCTTTCTTT
V gene: TRBV21-1
J gene: TRBJ1-1
D gene: .
clone size: once